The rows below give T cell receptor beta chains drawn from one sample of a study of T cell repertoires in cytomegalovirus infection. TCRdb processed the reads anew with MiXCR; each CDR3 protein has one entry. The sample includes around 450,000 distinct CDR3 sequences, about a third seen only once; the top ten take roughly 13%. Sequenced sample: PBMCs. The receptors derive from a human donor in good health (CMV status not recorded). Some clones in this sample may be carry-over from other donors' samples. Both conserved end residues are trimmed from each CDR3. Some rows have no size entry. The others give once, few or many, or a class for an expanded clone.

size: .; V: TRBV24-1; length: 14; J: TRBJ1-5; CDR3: ATSEPGGGVDQPQH
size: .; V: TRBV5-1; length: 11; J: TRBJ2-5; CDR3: ASRQSYSETQY
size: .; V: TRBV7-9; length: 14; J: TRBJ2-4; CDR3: ASSPRTGGSKNIQY
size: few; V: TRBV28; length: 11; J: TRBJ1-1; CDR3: ASVTGEGTEAF
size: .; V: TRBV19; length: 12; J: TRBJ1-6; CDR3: ASSADRVLSPLH
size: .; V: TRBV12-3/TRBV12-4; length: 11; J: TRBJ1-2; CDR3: ASSWDRTYGYT
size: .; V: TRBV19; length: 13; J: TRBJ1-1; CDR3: ATGATGRSFSEAF
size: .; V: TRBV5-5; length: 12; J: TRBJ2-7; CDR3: ASSSPGTFYEQY
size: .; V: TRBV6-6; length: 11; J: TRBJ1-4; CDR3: ASSYRQGEKLF
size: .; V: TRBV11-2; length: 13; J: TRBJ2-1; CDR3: ASSSRLKSYNEQF
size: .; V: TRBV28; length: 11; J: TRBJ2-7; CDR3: ASSLHRAYEQY
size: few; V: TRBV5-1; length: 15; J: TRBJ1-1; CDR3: ASSLAPTGAMNTEAF
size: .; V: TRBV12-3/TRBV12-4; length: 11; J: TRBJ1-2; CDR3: ASSFGRGPGYT
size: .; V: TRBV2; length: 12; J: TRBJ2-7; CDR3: ASSERGYSYEQY
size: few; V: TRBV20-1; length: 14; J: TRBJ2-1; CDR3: SVGQGMTDVYNEQF